The next 7 T cell receptor beta chains were all read from a single sample in a study of blood T cells in healthy people across ages. A sample-barcoded 5' primer and a J-beta primer mix were used in a second PCR of roughly 7 to 12 cycles. TCRdb fed the 5' RACE reads into MiXCR, producing one record per CDR3 protein. The data contain over 600,000 distinct CDR3 sequences, roughly three fifths of them seen just once; the ten biggest clones take up roughly 25%. The sample consisted of blood. The source of these receptors is a man aged 40-50 years in good health.

The CDR3 protein is CATSRDPYAFPNYEQYF. CDR3 DNA sequence: TGTGCCACCAGCAGAGATCCATACGCTTTCCCGAACTACGAGCAGTACTTC. V and J are TRBV15 and TRBJ2-7; D is unclear. V lost 0 bases and J 3 bases, leaving 18 bases between the germline ends. This CDR3 is built from 17 residues. CDR1 is LNHNV and CDR2 is YYDKDF in the germline V gene (reference sequence). Full variable domain (missing parts from reference TRBV15 and TRBJ2-7): DAMVIQNPRYQVTQFGKPVTLSCSQTLNHNVMYWYQQKSSQAPKLLFHYYDKDFNNEADTPDNFQSRRPNTSFCFLDIRSPGLGDTAMYLCATSRDPYAFPNYEQYFGPGTRLTVT.

About this clonotype itself: At one end the junction does not follow the germline gene, possibly because of a read error. The chain has TRBV27 and TRBJ2-2, with D perhaps TRBD1 (5 bases). Germline CDR1 reads MNHEY; CDR2 reads SMNVEV (reference sequence). This CDR3 spans 12 amino acids. The CDR3 DNA is TGTGCCAGCAGTTTAAGGGGATACGAGCAGTTTTTT. It encodes CASSLRGYEQFF.

A single count supports this clonotype. A read error may account for a junction end that differs from germline. The J gene is TRBJ1-2, the V gene TRBV28; TRBD1 agrees at 12 bases. The CDR3 has 17 amino acids. CDR1 is MDHEN, CDR2 SYDVKM, per germline. The CDR3, as DNA: TGCGCCAGCAGCATACCCCCTCCGGGACAGGGGGCGAATGGCTACACCTTC. As protein: CASSIPPPGQGANGYTF.

As regards this clonotype: A much larger clone is a single base away; this may be a read error. The CDR3, as DNA: TGCGCCAGCAGCATGGGACAGGGAGGCACAGATACGCAGTATTTT. Protein product: CASSMGQGGTDTQYF. The rearrangement uses TRBV5-1 and TRBJ2-3; 9 bases fit TRBD1. The V segment lost 4 bases and the J segment 1 base; nucleotides outside the gene matches: 4. The CDR3 consists of 15 residues. Germline V gene lookup returns CDR1 SGHRS and CDR2 YFSETQ.

The gene calls are TRBV5-1 and TRBJ2-5; a possible D gene is TRBD2 (6 bases). Trimming removed 5 bases from V and 5 bases from J, with 25 bases in between. The CDR3 spans 17 residues. Germline V gene sequence: CDR1 SGHRS, CDR2 YFSETQ. CDR3: CASSPYRDSMLGETQYF. DNA for the CDR3: TGCGCCAGCAGTCCGTACCGGGACTCAATGTTGGGCGAGACCCAGTACTTC.

CDR3 nucleotide sequence: TGTGCCAGCAGCCCAATGCCGGGACAGAGAGCAACTAATGAAAAACTGTTTTTT. This encodes CASSPMPGQRATNEKLFF. The J gene is TRBJ1-4, the V gene TRBV28, with TRBD1 matching over 7 bases. The ends lost 6 bases at V and 0 bases at J; junction bases unmatched: 13. The germline V gene encodes CDR1 MDHEN and CDR2 SYDVKM. CDR3 size: 18 residues.

The V and J genes are TRBV9 and TRBJ2-1; 11 bases agree with TRBD2. The CDR3 length is 20 residues. V was pared by 4 bases and J by 5 bases, with 20 bases of the junction left unmatched. Per the germline V gene, CDR1 is SGDLS and CDR2 is YYNGEE. CDR3 DNA sequence: TGTGCCAGCAGCCGTAGTATAAGGGTAGGACTAGCGGGTTTGGACAATGAGCAGTTCTTC. Its translation is CASSRSIRVGLAGLDNEQFF.